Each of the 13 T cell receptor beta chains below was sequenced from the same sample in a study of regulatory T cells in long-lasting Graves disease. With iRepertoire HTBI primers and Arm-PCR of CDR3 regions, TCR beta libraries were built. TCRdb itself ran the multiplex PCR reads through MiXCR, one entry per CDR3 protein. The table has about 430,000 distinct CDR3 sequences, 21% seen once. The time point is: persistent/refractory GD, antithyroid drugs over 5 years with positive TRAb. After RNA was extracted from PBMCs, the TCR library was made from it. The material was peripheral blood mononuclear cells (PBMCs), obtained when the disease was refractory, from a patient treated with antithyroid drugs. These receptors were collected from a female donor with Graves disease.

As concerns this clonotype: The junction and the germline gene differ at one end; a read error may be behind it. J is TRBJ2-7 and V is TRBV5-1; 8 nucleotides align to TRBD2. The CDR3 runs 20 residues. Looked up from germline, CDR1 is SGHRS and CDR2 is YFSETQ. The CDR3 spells CASSQGGLASSTMSSYEQYF. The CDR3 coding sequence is TGTGCCAGCAGCCAAGGAGGACTAGCTTCGAGTACCATGAGCTCCTACGAGCAGTACTTC.

CDR3 nucleotides: TGTGCCAGCAGTTTTACGGCGTCCCTCGAGCGAGATACGCAGTATTTT. Amino acids: CASSFTASLERDTQYF. This sequence joins TRBV28 and TRBJ2-3, with D hard to call. With 3 bases removed from V and 5 bases from J, the gap between germline ends came to 18 bases. Germline assignment: CDR1 MDHEN and CDR2 SYDVKM. The CDR3 length is 16 residues.

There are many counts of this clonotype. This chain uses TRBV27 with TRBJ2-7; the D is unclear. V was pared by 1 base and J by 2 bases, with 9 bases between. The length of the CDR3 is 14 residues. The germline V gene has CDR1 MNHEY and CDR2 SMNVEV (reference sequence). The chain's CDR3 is CASSLFGGAYEQYF. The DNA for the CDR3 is TGTGCCAGCAGTTTATTCGGTGGGGCCTACGAGCAGTACTTC.

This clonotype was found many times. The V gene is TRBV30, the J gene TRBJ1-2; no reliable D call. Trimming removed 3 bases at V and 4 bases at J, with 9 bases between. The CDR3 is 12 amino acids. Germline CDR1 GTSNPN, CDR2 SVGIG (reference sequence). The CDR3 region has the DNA TGTGCCTGGAGGACGGCAGGCTATGGCTACACCTTC. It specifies CAWRTAGYGYTF.

The CDR3 protein is CASRETGDGYTF. The CDR3 bases are TGCGCCAGCAGGGAGACAGGGGATGGCTACACCTTC. The rearrangement uses TRBV5-1 and TRBJ1-2; TRBD1 aligns across 8 bases. J gave up 6 bases and V 5 bases, and 3 bases lay outside the gene matches. This CDR3 has 12 residues. CDR1 and CDR2 (germline): SGHRS, YFSETQ.

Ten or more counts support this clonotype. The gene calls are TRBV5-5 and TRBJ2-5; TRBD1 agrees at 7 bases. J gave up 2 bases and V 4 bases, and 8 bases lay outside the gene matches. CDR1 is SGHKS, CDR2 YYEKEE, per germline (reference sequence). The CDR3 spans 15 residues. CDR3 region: CASSPLTGPQETQYF. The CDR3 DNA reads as TGTGCCAGCAGCCCTCTGACAGGGCCTCAAGAGACCCAGTACTTC.

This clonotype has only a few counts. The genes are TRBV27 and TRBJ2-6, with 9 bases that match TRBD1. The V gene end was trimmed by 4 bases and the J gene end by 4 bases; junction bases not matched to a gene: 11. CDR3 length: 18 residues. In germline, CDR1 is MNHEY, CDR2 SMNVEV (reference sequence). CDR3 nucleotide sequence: TGTGCCAGCAGTTCCCCCGGGACAGGGCCATTCGGGGCCAACGTCCTGACTTTC. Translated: CASSSPGTGPFGANVLTF.

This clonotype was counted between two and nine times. CDR3 residues: CASSLGPKSKRVEQYF. The CDR3 bases are TGTGCCAGCAGTTTGGGGCCCAAGTCAAAACGGGTCGAGCAGTACTTC. V usage is TRBV27 and J usage is TRBJ2-7; the D gene is possibly TRBD1 (5 bases). CDR1 and CDR2 (germline): MNHEY, SMNVEV (reference sequence). CDR3 length: 16 amino acids. V was trimmed by 3 bases and J by 6 bases, leaving 21 bases between them.

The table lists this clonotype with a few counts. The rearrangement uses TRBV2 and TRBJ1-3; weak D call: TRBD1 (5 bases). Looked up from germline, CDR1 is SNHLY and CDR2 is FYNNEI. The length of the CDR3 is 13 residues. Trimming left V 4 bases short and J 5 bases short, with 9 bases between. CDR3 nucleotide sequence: TGTGCCAGCAGTGTGGGGGTTAGAAACACCATATATTTT. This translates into CASSVGVRNTIYF. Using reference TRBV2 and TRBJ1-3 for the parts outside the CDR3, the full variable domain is EPEVTQTPSHQVTQMGQEVILRCVPISNHLYFYWYRQILGQKVEFLVSFYNNEISEKSEIFDDQFSVERPDGSNFTLKIRSTKLEDSAMYFCASSVGVRNTIYFGEGSWLTVV.

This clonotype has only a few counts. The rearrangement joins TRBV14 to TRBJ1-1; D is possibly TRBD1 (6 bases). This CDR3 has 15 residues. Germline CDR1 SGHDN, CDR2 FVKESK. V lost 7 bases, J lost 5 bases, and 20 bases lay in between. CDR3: CASNLDGGAGTEAFF. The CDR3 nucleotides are TGTGCCAGCAACCTCGACGGGGGCGCCGGGACTGAAGCTTTCTTT.

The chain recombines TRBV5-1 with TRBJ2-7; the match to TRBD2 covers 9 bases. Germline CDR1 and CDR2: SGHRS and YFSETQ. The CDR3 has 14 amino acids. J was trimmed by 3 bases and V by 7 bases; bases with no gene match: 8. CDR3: CASALGSGSYEQYF. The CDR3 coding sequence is TGCGCCAGCGCCCTTGGTAGCGGGAGCTACGAGCAGTACTTC.

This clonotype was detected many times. The DNA for the CDR3 is TGTGCCAGCAGTGAATACGGGTCTGAAGCTTTCTTT. It yields the protein CASSEYGSEAFF. The rearrangement uses TRBV25-1 and TRBJ1-1, with D uncertain. Per germline, CDR1 MGHDK and CDR2 SYGVNS. Trimming removed 0 bases from V and 6 bases from J, with 5 bases in between. This CDR3 contains 12 residues.

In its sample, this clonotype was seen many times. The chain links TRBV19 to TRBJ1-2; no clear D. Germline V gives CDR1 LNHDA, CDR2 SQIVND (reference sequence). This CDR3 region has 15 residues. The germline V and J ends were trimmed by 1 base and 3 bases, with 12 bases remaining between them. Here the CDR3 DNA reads TGTGCCAGTAGTATAGGAGGCCACGGAGACTATGGCTACACCTTC. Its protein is CASSIGGHGDYGYTF.